The source of this TCR beta chain is a study of T cells after yellow fever vaccination. MiXCR, run by TCRdb on the 5' RACE reads, gives a single entry per CDR3 protein. The sample includes some 290,000 distinct CDR3 sequences, roughly 10% of them seen just once. V gave up 5 bases and J gave up 4 bases, with 4 bases separating them. CDR1 is MNHEY and CDR2 is SVGEGT in the germline V gene. The CDR3 covers 11 residues. Specimen: CD4+ T cells sorted from PBMCs, collected 45 days after the yellow fever booster vaccination. The receptor comes from a man younger than 30 who received the YFV17D yellow fever vaccine. The rearrangement joins TRBV6-2 or TRBV6-3 to TRBJ2-3; no reliable D call. The chain's CDR3 is CASSRPDTQYF. CDR3 sequence (DNA): TGTGCCAGCAGTCGGCCAGATACGCAGTATTTT.